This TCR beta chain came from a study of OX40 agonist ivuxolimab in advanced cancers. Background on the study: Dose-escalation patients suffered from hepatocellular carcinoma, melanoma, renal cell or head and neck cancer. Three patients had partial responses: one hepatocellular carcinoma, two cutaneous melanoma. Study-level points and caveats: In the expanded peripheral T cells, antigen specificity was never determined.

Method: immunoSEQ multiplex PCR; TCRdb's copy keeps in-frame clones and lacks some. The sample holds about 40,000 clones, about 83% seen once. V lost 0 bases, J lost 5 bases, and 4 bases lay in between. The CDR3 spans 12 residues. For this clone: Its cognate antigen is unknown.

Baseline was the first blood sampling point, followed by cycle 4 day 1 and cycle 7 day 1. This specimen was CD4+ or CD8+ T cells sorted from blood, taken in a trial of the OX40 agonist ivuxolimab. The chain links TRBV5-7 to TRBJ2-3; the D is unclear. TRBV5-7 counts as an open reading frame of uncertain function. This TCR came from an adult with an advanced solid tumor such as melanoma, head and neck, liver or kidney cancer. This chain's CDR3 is CASSLALDTQYF. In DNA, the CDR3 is TGTGCCAGCAGCTTGGCACTAGATACGCAGTATTTT.